This T cell receptor beta chain was recovered during a study of Ad26.COV2.S vaccination and SARS-CoV-2 variants. Background on the study: Ad26.COV2.S, an intramuscular injection, was given once or twice 56 days apart. Findings and caveats of the study: Vaccinated and placebo-treated recipients had similar non-spike TCR breadth.

Stated treatment: roughly 18 received Ad26.COV2.S at low or high dose, single or two shots; several received placebo; per-sample allocation not given. All samples were drawn on day 63, counting from the first vaccine or placebo injection. Donation came from an adult in Boston who was aged 18-55 years. TCRdb's table, derived via immunoSEQ multiplex PCR, lists solely in-frame clones and lacks some. Among 300,000 to 350,000 clones listed, 85% to 90% were seen once. Germline CDR1 is KGHSH and CDR2 is LQKENI. The CDR3 has 14 amino acids. The V end was cut by 6 bases, the J end by 5 bases, with 14 bases between. Regarding this clone: The antigen remains undetermined.

The input for sequencing was peripheral blood, taken in a trial of Ad26.COV2.S vaccine versus placebo. The rearrangement uses TRBV18 and TRBJ2-1; D is possibly TRBD2 (6 bases). This TCR was recovered from a person aged 18-65 years who received the Ad26.COV2.S COVID-19 vaccine or a placebo. The CDR3 loop is CASSLGLQDNEQFF. The CDR3 region has the DNA TGTGCCAGCTCGCTGGGACTGCAAGACAATGAGCAGTTCTTC.